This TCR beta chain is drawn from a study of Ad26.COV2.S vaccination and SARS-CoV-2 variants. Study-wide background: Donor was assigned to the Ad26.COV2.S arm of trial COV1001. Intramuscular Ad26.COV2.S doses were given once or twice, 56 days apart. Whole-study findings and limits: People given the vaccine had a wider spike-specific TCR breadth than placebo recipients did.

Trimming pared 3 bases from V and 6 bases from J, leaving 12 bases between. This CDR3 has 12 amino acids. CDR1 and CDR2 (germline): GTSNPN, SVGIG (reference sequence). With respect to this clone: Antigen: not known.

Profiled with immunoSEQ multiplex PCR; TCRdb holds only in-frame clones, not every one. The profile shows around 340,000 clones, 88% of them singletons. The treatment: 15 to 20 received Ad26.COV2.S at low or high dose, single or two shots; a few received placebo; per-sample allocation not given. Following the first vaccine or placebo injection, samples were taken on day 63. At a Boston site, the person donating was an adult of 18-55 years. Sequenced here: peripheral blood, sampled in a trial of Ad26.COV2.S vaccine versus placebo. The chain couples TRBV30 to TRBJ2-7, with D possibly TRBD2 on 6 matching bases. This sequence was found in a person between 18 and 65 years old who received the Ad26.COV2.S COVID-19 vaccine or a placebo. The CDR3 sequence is CAWSPGVSEQYF. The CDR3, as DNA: TGTGCCTGGAGCCCGGGAGTAAGCGAGCAGTACTTC.